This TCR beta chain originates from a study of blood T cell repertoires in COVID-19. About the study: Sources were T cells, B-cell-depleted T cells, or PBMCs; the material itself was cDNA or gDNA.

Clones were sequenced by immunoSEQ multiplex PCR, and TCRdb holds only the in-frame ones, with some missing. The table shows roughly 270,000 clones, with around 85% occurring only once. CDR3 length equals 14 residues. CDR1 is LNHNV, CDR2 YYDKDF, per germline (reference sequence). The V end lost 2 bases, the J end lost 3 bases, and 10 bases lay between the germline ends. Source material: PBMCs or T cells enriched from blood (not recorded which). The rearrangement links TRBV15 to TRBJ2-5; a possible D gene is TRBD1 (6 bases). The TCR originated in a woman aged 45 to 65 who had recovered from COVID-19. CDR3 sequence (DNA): TGTGCCACCAGCAGATACCGGGACAAAGAGACCCAGTACTTC. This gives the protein CATSRYRDKETQYF.